The text below deals with one T cell receptor beta chain. Its cognate antigen is unknown. The data are from a study of cytomegalovirus exposure and HLA in healthy donors. Whole-study results and caveats: Researchers reported in a later analysis that a missense DCLRE1C variant was tied to TCR beta V- and J-gene trimming.

The CDR3 covers 16 residues. V dropped 4 bases and J dropped 5; count of bases not matched to a gene: 10. Per germline, CDR1 SGDLS and CDR2 YYNGEE. Primers included in the PCR were 60 Vbeta and 13 Jbeta primers. The repertoire was sequenced with immunoSEQ multiplex PCR; TCRdb's copy has only in-frame clones and lacks some. The sample lists around 180,000 clones, roughly 82% seen once, with 1% to 1.5% in the top ten. This TCR derives from a girl aged 2 to 10 in good health and CMV-seropositive. The chain links TRBV9 to TRBJ2-3; 10 bases align to TRBD1. The sequenced material came from PBMCs. CDR3 protein: CASSLSGTGVRDTQYF. DNA for the CDR3: TGTGCCAGCAGCTTATCCGGGACAGGGGTCAGAGATACGCAGTATTTT. Complete variable domain (other parts from reference TRBV9 and TRBJ2-3): DSGVTQTPKHLITATGQRVTLRCSPRSGDLSVYWYQQSLDQGLQFLIQYYNGEERAKGNILERFSAQQFPDLHSELNLSSLELGDSALYFCASSLSGTGVRDTQYFGPGTRLTVL.